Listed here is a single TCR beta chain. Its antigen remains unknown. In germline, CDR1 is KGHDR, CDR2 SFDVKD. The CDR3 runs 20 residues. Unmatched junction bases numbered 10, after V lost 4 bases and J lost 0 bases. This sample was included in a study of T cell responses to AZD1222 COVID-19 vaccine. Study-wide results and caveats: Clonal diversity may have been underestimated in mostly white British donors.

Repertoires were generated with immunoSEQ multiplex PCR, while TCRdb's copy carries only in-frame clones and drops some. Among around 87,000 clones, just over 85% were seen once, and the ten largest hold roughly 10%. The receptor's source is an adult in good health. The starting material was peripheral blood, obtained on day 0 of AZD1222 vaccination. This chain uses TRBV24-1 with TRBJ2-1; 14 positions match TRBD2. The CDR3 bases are TGTGCCACCAGTGACAAGACTAGCGGGAGGGCAAGGAGCTCCTACAATGAGCAGTTCTTC. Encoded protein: CATSDKTSGRARSSYNEQFF.